The 30 T cell receptor beta chains reported below all come from one sample, sequenced in a study of OX40 agonist ivuxolimab in advanced cancers. Data came from immunoSEQ multiplex PCR; TCRdb stores just in-frame clones and leaves some out. The table has tens of thousands of clones, more than 65% seen once. The material sequenced was CD4+ or CD8+ T cells sorted from blood, taken in a trial of the OX40 agonist ivuxolimab. Receptors originate from an adult with an advanced solid tumor such as melanoma, head and neck, liver or kidney cancer.

The genes are TRBV4-1 and TRBJ1-4, with D possibly TRBD1 on 5 matching bases. This CDR3 has 15 residues. Germline V lookup: CDR1 MGHRA, CDR2 YSYEKL. The V end was cut by 2 bases, the J end by 3 bases, with 10 bases between. This CDR3 reads CASSQSGAPNEKLFF. The DNA of the CDR3 is TGCGCCAGCAGCCAAAGCGGGGCCCCTAATGAAAAACTGTTTTTT.

DNA of the CDR3: TGTGCCAGCAGCTTACTTGCTTCGGACAGGGGGCCTCCTAATGAAAAACTGTTTTTT. Amino acids: CASSLLASDRGPPNEKLFF. The rearrangement links TRBV5-6 to TRBJ1-4, with 11 bases that match TRBD1. From germline, CDR1 is SGHDT and CDR2 YYEEEE. The ends lost 2 bases at V and 3 bases at J; junction bases unmatched: 12. The CDR3 contains 19 residues. The whole variable domain, filled in from reference TRBV5-6 and TRBJ1-4, reads DAGVTQSPTHLIKTRGQQVTLRCSPKSGHDTVSWYQQALGQGPQFIFQYYEEEERQRGNFPDRFSGHQFPNYSSELNVNALLLGDSALYLCASSLLASDRGPPNEKLFFGSGTQLSVL.

This rearrangement joins TRBV14 to TRBJ2-1, with D maybe TRBD2 (5 bases). The CDR3 is made up of 12 amino acids. Germline V lookup: CDR1 SGHDN, CDR2 FVKESK. The V end was cut by 4 bases, the J end by 7 bases, with 8 bases between. The CDR3 is CASSRGYNEQFF. DNA of the CDR3: TGTGCCAGCAGCCGAGGGTATAATGAGCAGTTCTTC.

This clone was counted between two and nine times. The chain uses TRBV2 and TRBJ1-6, with D possibly matching TRBD1 (5 bases). The germline gives CDR1 SNHLY, CDR2 FYNNEI. V gave up 0 bases and J gave up 5 bases, with 5 bases separating them. CDR3 length: 14 amino acids. The CDR3 here is CASSEAGDNSPLHF. The CDR3 DNA sequence: TGTGCCAGCAGTGAAGCAGGGGATAATTCACCCCTCCACTTT. The variable domain in full, completed from reference TRBV2 and TRBJ1-6, reads EPEVTQTPSHQVTQMGQEVILRCVPISNHLYFYWYRQILGQKVEFLVSFYNNEISEKSEIFDDQFSVERPDGSNFTLKIRSTKLEDSAMYFCASSEAGDNSPLHFGNGTRLTVT.

The rearrangement joins TRBV5-4 to TRBJ2-2; D call uncertain. CDR3 length: 13 amino acids. V was clipped by 0 bases and J by 4 bases, with 4 bases between them. Germline V gives CDR1 SGHNT, CDR2 YYREEE (reference sequence). The DNA of the CDR3 is TGTGCCAGCAGCTTGGCCAGCACCGGGGAGCTGTTTTTT. Translated, it gives CASSLASTGELFF.

The rearrangement links TRBV9 to TRBJ2-5, with a tentative D call TRBD2 (7 bases). Trimming took 4 bases from V and 1 from J, leaving 20 bases between them. The CDR3 loop spans 17 amino acids. Per germline, CDR1 SGDLS and CDR2 YYNGEE. CDR3 in amino acids: CASSTGGSGVSQETQYF. CDR3 in DNA: TGTGCCAGCAGCACCGGGGGCAGCGGGGTCTCCCAAGAGACCCAGTACTTC.

The chain is built from TRBV4-2 and TRBJ2-7; D remains ambiguous. Trimming pared 0 bases from V and 6 bases from J, leaving 9 bases between. From germline, CDR1 is LGHNA and CDR2 YNFKEQ. The CDR3 spans 13 residues. For the CDR3, the DNA is TGTGCCAGCAGCCAAGAGCCTTCTCGCGAGCAGTACTTC. It yields the protein CASSQEPSREQYF.

V and J are TRBV5-1 and TRBJ2-7, with D maybe TRBD2 (6 bases). The CDR3 runs to 15 residues. The V and J ends lost 4 bases and 2 bases respectively, with 16 bases between them. Germline V lookup: CDR1 SGHRS, CDR2 YFSETQ. The CDR3 DNA reads as TGCGCCAGCAGCGATATACTAGCTCAAGCCTACGAGCAGTACTTC. Its protein is CASSDILAQAYEQYF.

The rearrangement joins TRBV4-3 to TRBJ1-2, with 10 bases identical to TRBD1. The length of the CDR3 is 15 residues. Germline V CDR1 and CDR2: LGHNA, YSLEER. V shed 1 base and J 8 bases; nucleotides not matched to a gene: 7. The CDR3 here is CASSQVIGTGEGYTF. Written as DNA, the CDR3 is TGCGCCAGCAGCCAAGTCATCGGGACAGGGGAGGGCTACACCTTC.

The chain carries TRBV10-3 and TRBJ2-5; D is ambiguous. This CDR3 is built from 13 residues. Germline V lookup: CDR1 ENHRY, CDR2 SYGVKD. The V end was cut by 3 bases, the J end by 4 bases, with 9 bases between. The CDR3 sequence: CAISEQLGETQYF. The CDR3 nucleotides read TGTGCCATCAGTGAACAACTGGGAGAGACCCAGTACTTC.

This CDR3 is CASSPEGGAEGNQPQHF. The CDR3 DNA reads TGTGCCAGCAGCCCGGAGGGGGGGGCTGAAGGCAATCAGCCCCAGCATTTT. The J gene is TRBJ1-5, the V gene TRBV4-2; maybe TRBD1 (6 bases). V lost 4 bases to trimming and J lost 2 bases, with 18 bases between them. The V gene's germline CDR1 is LGHNA and CDR2 YNFKEQ. The CDR3 covers 17 residues.

This sequence joins TRBV10-1 and TRBJ2-5; the match to TRBD1 covers 7 bases. The DNA end is a closer match to TRBJ2-7, so the J assignment may be wrong. CDR1 and CDR2 from the germline V gene are WNHNN and SYGVQD (reference sequence). The CDR3 spans 15 residues. The CDR3 DNA reads TGCGCCAGCAGTGAGCCAACAGGGGCCGACTACGAGCAGTACTTC. Its translation: CASSEPTGADYEQYF.

This clone was found a few times. The V and J genes are TRBV4-2 and TRBJ1-2; 7 nucleotides agree with TRBD1. Germline CDR1 is LGHNA and CDR2 is YNFKEQ. CDR3 length: 14 amino acids. With V trimmed by 4 bases and J by 4 bases, 6 bases remained unmatched. DNA for the CDR3: TGTGCCAGCAGCCCCCGGACAGGCGCCTATGGCTACACCTTC. Protein: CASSPRTGAYGYTF.

The V call is TRBV7-2, the J call TRBJ2-5; 9 bases are a match to TRBD2. V gave up 5 bases and J gave up 5 bases; unmatched junction bases: 6. The CDR3 covers 14 residues. The germline CDR1 and CDR2 sequences are SGHTA and FQGNSA. The CDR3 sequence: CASSPGLAAETQYF. In DNA form, the CDR3 reads TGTGCCAGCAGCCCGGGACTAGCTGCCGAGACCCAGTACTTC.

This clone is a singleton in its sample. The rearrangement joins TRBV29-1 to TRBJ2-3; D call uncertain. This CDR3 spans 13 amino acids. V shed 0 bases and J shed 0 bases, with 4 bases lying between them. The germline CDR1 and CDR2 sequences are SQVTM and ANQGSEA. This chain's CDR3 is CSVEEASTDTQYF. The CDR3 DNA reads TGCAGCGTTGAAGAAGCTAGCACAGATACGCAGTATTTT.

This chain uses TRBV6-5 with TRBJ1-3, with a possible D match to TRBD1 (6 bases). Germline V gene data show CDR1 as MNHEY and CDR2 as SVGAGI. There are 13 residues in the CDR3. V shed 6 bases and J shed 6 bases, with 12 bases lying between them. The CDR3 spells CASREDSSNTIYF. DNA for the CDR3: TGTGCCAGCAGGGAGGACAGCTCAAACACCATATATTTT.

The chain joins TRBV7-9 to TRBJ1-3; D uncertain. The germline V and J ends were trimmed by 5 bases and 0 bases, with 11 bases remaining between them. Germline CDR1 SEHNR, CDR2 FQNEAQ (reference sequence). The CDR3 has 15 residues. The CDR3 sequence is CASSARYDSGNTIYF. CDR3 coding DNA: TGTGCCAGCAGCGCTCGGTACGACTCTGGAAACACCATATATTTT.

This chain connects TRBV7-9 to TRBJ2-2; D remains ambiguous. Germline V lookup: CDR1 SEHNR, CDR2 FQNEAQ (reference sequence). This CDR3 contains 14 residues. Trimming stripped 7 bases from V and 0 bases from J, with 9 bases between. CDR3 bases: TGTGCCAGCATCCAGACGGCGAACACCGGGGAGCTGTTTTTT. Amino acids: CASIQTANTGELFF.

The V gene is TRBV9, the J gene TRBJ1-2; 8 bases agree with TRBD1. CDR1 and CDR2 from the germline V gene are SGDLS and YYNGEE. Trimming removed 4 bases from V and 6 bases from J; junction bases left unmatched: 8. The CDR3 contains 14 residues. This chain's CDR3 is CASSQGQEGHGYTF. CDR3 DNA: TGTGCCAGCAGCCAGGGACAGGAGGGACATGGCTACACCTTC.

The V and J genes are TRBV6-1 and TRBJ2-3, with TRBD2 matching over 9 bases. CDR3 length: 15 amino acids. Per germline, CDR1 MNHNS and CDR2 SASEGT. Trimming cost V 2 bases and J 4 bases; bases outside gene matches: 4. The DNA of the CDR3 is TGTGCCAGCAGTGAAATGGCGGGAGGGCCAGATACGCAGTATTTT. Encoded protein: CASSEMAGGPDTQYF.

The chain employs TRBV4-1 and TRBJ1-1; D gene unclear. Germline CDR1 is MGHRA and CDR2 is YSYEKL. The CDR3 has 14 residues. Trimming stripped 0 bases from V and 4 bases from J, with 9 bases between. CDR3 residues: CASSQDRSFTEAFF. CDR3 bases: TGCGCCAGCAGCCAAGACCGGAGCTTCACTGAAGCTTTCTTT.

This chain links TRBV7-6 with TRBJ1-1; 9 nucleotides agree with TRBD1. From germline, CDR1 is SGHVS and CDR2 FNYEAQ. There are 15 residues in the CDR3. J gave up 6 bases and V 5 bases, and 10 bases lay outside the gene matches. For the CDR3, the DNA is TGTGCCAGCAGCCCGAGGGGACAGGGTTACGCTGAAGCTTTCTTT. This sequence encodes CASSPRGQGYAEAFF. Full variable domain (remainder filled in from reference TRBV7-6 and TRBJ1-1): GAGVSQSPRYKVTKRGQDVALRCDPISGHVSLYWYRQALGQGPEFLTYFNYEAQQDKSGLPNDRFSAERPEGSISTLTIQRTEQRDSAMYRCASSPRGQGYAEAFFGQGTRLTVV.

A single count supports this clone. The chain recombines TRBV27 with TRBJ1-4; 7 positions match TRBD1. This CDR3 has 14 residues. Germline trimming cut 4 bases from V and 10 bases from J; bases unmatched to any gene: 9. From germline, CDR1 is MNHEY and CDR2 SMNVEV (reference sequence). CDR3 bases: TGTGCCAGCAGTTCTCCCCGACAGGGTGGAAAACTGTTTTTT. It translates to CASSSPRQGGKLFF.

The V gene is TRBV19, the J gene TRBJ2-1; 8 bases align to TRBD2. Germline V CDR1 and CDR2: LNHDA, SQIVND (reference sequence). Trimming cost V 5 bases and J 4 bases; bases outside gene matches: 7. The CDR3 extends over 15 amino acids. DNA of the CDR3: TGTGCCAGTAGTGTTAGCGGGATAGGGTACAATGAGCAGTTCTTC. Its protein product is CASSVSGIGYNEQFF.

The chain recombines TRBV7-2 with TRBJ2-5, with D possibly being TRBD2 (6 bases). The CDR3 length is 14 residues. Trimming removed 5 bases at V and 4 bases at J, with 14 bases between. From germline, CDR1 is SGHTA and CDR2 FQGNSA. The CDR3 DNA sequence: TGTGCCAGCAGCGAGACTAGTCCGCCAGAGACCCAGTACTTC. It translates to CASSETSPPETQYF.

This chain links TRBV13 with TRBJ1-2; TRBD1 matches 12 bases. Per the germline V gene, CDR1 is PRHDT and CDR2 is FYEKMQ (reference sequence). CDR3 length equals 16 residues. J lost 8 bases, V lost 0 bases, and 7 bases had no gene match. CDR3 sequence reads: CASSLGPGTGGAGYTF. CDR3 in DNA: TGTGCCAGCAGCTTAGGTCCCGGGACAGGGGGCGCGGGCTACACCTTC.

The chain joins TRBV10-3 to TRBJ1-1, with no clear D. CDR3 length equals 15 residues. CDR1 is ENHRY and CDR2 is SYGVKD in the germline V gene. V gave up 6 bases and J gave up 4 bases, with 18 bases separating them. DNA of the CDR3: TGTGCCATCAGCCGAGACGGAGGAGGGTTCACTGAAGCTTTCTTT. Protein: CAISRDGGGFTEAFF.

The V and J genes are TRBV6-1 and TRBJ2-2; 7 bases align to TRBD1. The length of the CDR3 is 14 residues. Losses at the gene ends were 8 bases for V and 3 bases for J; bases not matched to a gene: 6. Germline V CDR1 and CDR2: MNHNS, SASEGT. This CDR3 is CASRQGSHTGELFF. In DNA, the CDR3 is TGTGCCAGCCGACAGGGATCGCACACCGGGGAGCTGTTTTTT.

The V and J genes are TRBV5-1 and TRBJ1-2; TRBD1 aligns across 7 bases. The trim removed 4 bases at V and 2 bases at J, leaving 2 bases unmatched. The CDR3 totals 13 residues. Germline V CDR1 and CDR2: SGHRS, YFSETQ. The CDR3 sequence is CASSGGQNYGYTF. The DNA for the CDR3 is TGCGCCAGCAGCGGGGGACAGAACTATGGCTACACCTTC.

The V gene is TRBV6-6, the J gene TRBJ1-5, with 10 bases matching TRBD1. The CDR3 extends over 16 amino acids. The germline CDR1 and CDR2 sequences are MNHNY and SVGAGI (reference sequence). Trimming removed 4 bases from V and 3 bases from J; junction bases left unmatched: 6. CDR3 protein: CASSFHGTGANQPQHF. The CDR3 bases are TGTGCCAGCAGTTTTCATGGGACAGGGGCCAATCAGCCCCAGCATTTT.